This TCR beta chain was captured by sequencing in a study of esophageal squamous cell carcinoma under preoperative chemotherapy. The overall study: Both tumor-infiltrating lymphocytes and peripheral blood T cells had their TCR repertoires profiled.

V dropped 5 bases and J dropped 6 bases, with 15 bases sitting between them. The germline gives CDR1 MNHEY, CDR2 SMNVEV (reference sequence). The CDR3 covers 14 residues. MiXCR, run by TCRdb on the PCR reads, gives a single entry per CDR3 protein. The sample lists 10,000 to 15,000 distinct CDR3 sequences, around 50% occurring once. Time point in this sample: before preoperative PTX-NDP chemotherapy. Before surgery, patients were given preoperative paclitaxel-nedaplatin chemotherapy. Regarding the study as a whole: After chemotherapy, TCR diversity rose significantly in peripheral T cells but not in tumor-infiltrating lymphocytes. Post-treatment tumor-infiltrating lymphocytes appeared partly derived from peripheral T cells migrating into the tumor.

Points on this clonotype: The target antigen is unknown.

Sampling was conducted from a patient given preoperative chemotherapy. The J gene is TRBJ2-3, the V gene TRBV27; maybe TRBD1 (6 bases). The receptor was isolated from a human donor with esophageal squamous cell carcinoma. The donor label of this sample is uncertain. DNA for the CDR3: TGTGCCAGCAGTAGGACAGCCGGCCATGATACGCAGTATTTT. Its protein product is CASSRTAGHDTQYF.